This TCR beta chain was profiled in a study of cytomegalovirus exposure and HLA in healthy donors. Study overall: The 90 to 150 validation repertoires were produced on the same platform as the 550 to 700 repertoires of the first cohort. This was reported in a later analysis.

As to this clone: Its antigen is undetermined.

Assay used: immunoSEQ multiplex PCR; TCRdb lists only in-frame clones, some missing. The sample carries about 120,000 clones, around 89% recorded once. Germline CDR1 reads SGHTA; CDR2 reads FQGNSA. The V end lost 7 bases, the J end lost 1 base, and 10 bases lay between the germline ends. The CDR3 sequence is 13 residues long. Points from the study as a whole: Specificity of three CMV-associated chains for CMV antigens was verified in vitro. There were some public TCRs occurring in many donors, but most TCR sequences were rare. A later analysis found first-cohort TCR clusters tended to co-occur in the 120 validation repertoires.

The receptor comes from a man between 18 and 35 years old in good health and CMV-seronegative. Source material: PBMCs. The chain links TRBV7-2 to TRBJ1-2; TRBD1 might be the D (5 bases). CDR3 DNA sequence: TGTGCCAGCAACCCAGGGCTTAACTATGGCTACACCTTC. It translates to CASNPGLNYGYTF.